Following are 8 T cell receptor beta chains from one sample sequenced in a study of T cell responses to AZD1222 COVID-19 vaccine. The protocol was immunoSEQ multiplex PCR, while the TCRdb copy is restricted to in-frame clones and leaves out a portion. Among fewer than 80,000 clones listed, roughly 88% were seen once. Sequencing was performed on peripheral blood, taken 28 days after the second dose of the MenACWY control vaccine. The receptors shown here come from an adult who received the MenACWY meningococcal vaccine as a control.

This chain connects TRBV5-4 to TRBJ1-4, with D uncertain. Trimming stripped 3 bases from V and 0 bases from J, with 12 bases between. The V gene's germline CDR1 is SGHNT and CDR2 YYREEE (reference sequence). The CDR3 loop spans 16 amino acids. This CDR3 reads CASSSAATTTNEKLFF. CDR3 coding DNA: TGTGCCAGCAGCTCCGCGGCTACAACAACTAATGAAAAACTGTTTTTT.

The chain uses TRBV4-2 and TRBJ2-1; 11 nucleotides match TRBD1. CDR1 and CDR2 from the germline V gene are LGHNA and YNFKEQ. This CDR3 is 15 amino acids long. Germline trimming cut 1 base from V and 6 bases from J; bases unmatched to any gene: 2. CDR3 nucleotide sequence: TGTGCCAGCAGCCAAGGGGGACAGGGGGTCAATGAGCAGTTCTTC. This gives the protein CASSQGGQGVNEQFF.

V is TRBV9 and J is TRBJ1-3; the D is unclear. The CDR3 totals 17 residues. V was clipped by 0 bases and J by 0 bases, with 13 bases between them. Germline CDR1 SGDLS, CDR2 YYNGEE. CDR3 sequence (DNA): TGTGCCAGCAGCGTAGGGAGGGCAGGCAGCTCTGGAAACACCATATATTTT. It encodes CASSVGRAGSSGNTIYF.

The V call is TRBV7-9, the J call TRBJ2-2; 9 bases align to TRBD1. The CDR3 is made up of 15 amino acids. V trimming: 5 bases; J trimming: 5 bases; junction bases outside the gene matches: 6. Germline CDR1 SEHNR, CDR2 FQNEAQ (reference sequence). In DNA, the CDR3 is TGTGCCAGCAGCATGGACAGGGGAGGGACCGGGGAGCTGTTTTTT. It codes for CASSMDRGGTGELFF. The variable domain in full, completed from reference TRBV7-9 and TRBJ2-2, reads DTGVSQNPRHKITKRGQNVTFRCDPISEHNRLYWYRQTLGQGPEFLTYFQNEAQLEKSRLLSDRFSAERPKGSFSTLEIQRTEQGDSAMYLCASSMDRGGTGELFFGEGSRLTVL.

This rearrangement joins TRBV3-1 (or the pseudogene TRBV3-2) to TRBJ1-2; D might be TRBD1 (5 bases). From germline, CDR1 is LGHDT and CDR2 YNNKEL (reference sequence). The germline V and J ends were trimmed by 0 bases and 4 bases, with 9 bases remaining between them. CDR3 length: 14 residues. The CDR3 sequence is CASSQDVRAYGYTF. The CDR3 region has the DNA TGTGCCAGCAGCCAAGACGTCAGGGCCTATGGCTACACCTTC.

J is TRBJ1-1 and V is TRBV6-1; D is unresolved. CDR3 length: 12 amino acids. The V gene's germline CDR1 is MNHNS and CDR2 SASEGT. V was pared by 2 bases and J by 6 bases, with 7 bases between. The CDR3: CASSERSAEAFF. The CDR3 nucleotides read TGTGCCAGCAGTGAAAGAAGTGCTGAAGCTTTCTTT.

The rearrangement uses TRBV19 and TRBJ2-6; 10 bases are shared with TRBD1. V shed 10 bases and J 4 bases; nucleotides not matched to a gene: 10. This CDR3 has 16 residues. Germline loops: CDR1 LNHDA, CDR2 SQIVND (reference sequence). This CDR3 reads CATNGGQGTGANVLTF. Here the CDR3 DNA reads TGTGCCACCAACGGGGGACAGGGGACGGGGGCCAACGTCCTGACTTTC.

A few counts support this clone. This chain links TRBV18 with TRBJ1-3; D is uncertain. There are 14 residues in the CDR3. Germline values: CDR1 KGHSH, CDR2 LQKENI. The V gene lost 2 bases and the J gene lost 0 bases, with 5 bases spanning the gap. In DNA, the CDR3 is TGTGCCAGCTCACCAAACAGCTCTGGAAACACCATATATTTT. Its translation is CASSPNSSGNTIYF. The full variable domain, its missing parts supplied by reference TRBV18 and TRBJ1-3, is NAGVMQNPRHLVRRRGQEARLRCSPMKGHSHVYWYRQLPEEGLKFMVYLQKENIIDESGMPKERFSAEFPKEGPSILRIQQVVRGDSAAYFCASSPNSSGNTIYFGEGSWLTVV.